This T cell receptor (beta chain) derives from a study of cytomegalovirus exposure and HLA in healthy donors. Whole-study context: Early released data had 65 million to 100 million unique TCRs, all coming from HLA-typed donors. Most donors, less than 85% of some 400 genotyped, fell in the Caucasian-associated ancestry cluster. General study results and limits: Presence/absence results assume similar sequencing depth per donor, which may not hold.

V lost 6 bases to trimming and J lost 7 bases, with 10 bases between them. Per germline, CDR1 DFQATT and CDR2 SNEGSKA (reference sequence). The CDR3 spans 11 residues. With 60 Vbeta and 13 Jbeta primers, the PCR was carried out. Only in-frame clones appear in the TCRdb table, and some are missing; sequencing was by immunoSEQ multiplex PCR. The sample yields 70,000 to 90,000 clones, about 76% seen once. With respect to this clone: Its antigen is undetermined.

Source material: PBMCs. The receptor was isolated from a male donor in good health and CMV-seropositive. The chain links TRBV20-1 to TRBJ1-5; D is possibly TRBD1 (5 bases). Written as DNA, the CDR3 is TGCAGTGCAGGGGTGGTGCAGCCCCAGCATTTT. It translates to CSAGVVQPQHF.